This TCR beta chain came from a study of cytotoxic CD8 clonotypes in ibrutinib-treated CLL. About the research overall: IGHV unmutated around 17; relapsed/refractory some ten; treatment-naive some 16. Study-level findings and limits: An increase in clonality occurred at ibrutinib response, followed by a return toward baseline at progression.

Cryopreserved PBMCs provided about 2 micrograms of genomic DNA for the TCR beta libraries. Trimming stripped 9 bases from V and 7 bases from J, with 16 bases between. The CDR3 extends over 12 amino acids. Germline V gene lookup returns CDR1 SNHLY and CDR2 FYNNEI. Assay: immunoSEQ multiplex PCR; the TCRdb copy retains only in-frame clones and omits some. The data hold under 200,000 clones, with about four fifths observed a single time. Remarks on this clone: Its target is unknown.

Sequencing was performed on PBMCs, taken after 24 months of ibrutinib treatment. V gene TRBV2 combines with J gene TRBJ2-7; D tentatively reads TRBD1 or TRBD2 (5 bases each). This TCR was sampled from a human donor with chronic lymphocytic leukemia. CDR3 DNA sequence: TGTGCCAGGGGGGAGCTTGGGGTGGAGCAGTACTTC. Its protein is CARGELGVEQYF.